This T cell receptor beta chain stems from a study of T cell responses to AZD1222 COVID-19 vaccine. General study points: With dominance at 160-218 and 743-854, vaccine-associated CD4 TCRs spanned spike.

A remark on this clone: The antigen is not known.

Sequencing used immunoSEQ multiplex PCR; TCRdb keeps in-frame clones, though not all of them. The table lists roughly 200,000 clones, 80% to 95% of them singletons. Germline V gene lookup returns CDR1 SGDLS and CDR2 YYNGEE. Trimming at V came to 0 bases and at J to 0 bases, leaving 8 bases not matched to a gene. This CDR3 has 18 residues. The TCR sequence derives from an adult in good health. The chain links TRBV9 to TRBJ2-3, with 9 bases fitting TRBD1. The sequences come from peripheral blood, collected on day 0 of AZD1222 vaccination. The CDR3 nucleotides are TGTGCCAGCAGCGTAGGCGAGCCGGGACAGGGAAGCACAGATACGCAGTATTTT. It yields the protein CASSVGEPGQGSTDTQYF. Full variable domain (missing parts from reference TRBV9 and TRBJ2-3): DSGVTQTPKHLITATGQRVTLRCSPRSGDLSVYWYQQSLDQGLQFLIQYYNGEERAKGNILERFSAQQFPDLHSELNLSSLELGDSALYFCASSVGEPGQGSTDTQYFGPGTRLTVL.